Listed below are T cell receptor beta chains from one sample, sequenced in a study of CD8+CD57+ T cells in acquired aplastic anemia. TCRdb reanalysed the reads using MiXCR and keeps one entry per CDR3 protein. The table records 35,000 to 40,000 distinct CDR3 sequences, approximately 73% of them present only once. The sequenced material came from sorted CD4+, CD8+, or CD8+CD57+ T cells (not recorded which) from PBMCs. These receptor sequences come from a human donor in good health, serving as a control. CDR3s include the opening cysteine and the closing phenylalanine or tryptophan. A D gene is named only where the DNA matches it firmly. Some rows mark clone size as missing; the rest say once, few, many or name a class of expanded clone.

clone_size	d_call	v_call	j_call	cdr3_aa	cdr3_nt
.	.	TRBV15	TRBJ2-5	CATSRDSSQETQYF	TGTGCCACCAGCAGAGACAGCTCGCAAGAGACCCAGTACTTC
.	TRBD1	TRBV10-3	TRBJ1-1	CAISDEGAAEAFF	TGTGCCATCAGTGACGAGGGGGCCGCTGAAGCTTTCTTT
few	.	TRBV19	TRBJ1-6	CASSSRAKLNSPLHF	TGTGCCAGTAGTTCCCGGGCGAAGCTGAATTCACCCCTCCACTTT
.	.	TRBV25-1	TRBJ1-6	CASKTDSTFNSPLHF	TGTGCCAGCAAGACAGATTCAACTTTTAATTCACCCCTCCACTTT
.	.	TRBV29-1	TRBJ1-1	CSAAWGTEAFF	TGCAGCGCTGCTTGGGGAACTGAAGCTTTCTTT
.	TRBD1	TRBV24-1	TRBJ1-5	CATSDTGPGGVSQPQHF	TGTGCCACCAGTGATACAGGGCCAGGGGGCGTTAGTCAGCCCCAGCATTTT
.	.	TRBV7-2	TRBJ1-2	CASSPSGRDYGYTF	TGTGCCAGCAGCCCCTCGGGACGGGACTATGGCTACACCTTC
.	TRBD2	TRBV15	TRBJ2-1	CATSRGVSGIGYEQFF	TGTGCCACCAGCAGAGGTGTAAGCGGGATAGGATATGAGCAGTTCTTC
.	.	TRBV7-6	TRBJ1-1	CASSRQVGTEAFF	TGTGCCAGCAGCCGACAGGTGGGCACTGAAGCTTTCTTT
.	.	TRBV5-1	TRBJ1-6	CASSPGPNNSPLHF	TGCGCCAGCAGCCCCGGGCCCAATAATTCACCCCTCCACTTT
medium-sized	.	TRBV7-6	TRBJ1-4	CASSLEFGANEKLFF	TGTGCCAGCAGCTTAGAGTTCGGGGCTAATGAAAAACTGTTTTTT
.	.	TRBV7-9	TRBJ2-3	CASSPESSTDTQYF	TGTGCCAGCAGCCCGGAGTCTAGCACAGATACGCAGTATTTT
.	.	TRBV2	TRBJ1-1	CASSWEAGNTEAFF	TGTGCCAGCAGTTGGGAGGCCGGGAACACTGAAGCTTTCTTT
.	.	TRBV7-3	TRBJ2-2	CASSPTGGSVGELFF	TGTGCCAGCAGCCCCACGGGGGGCTCGGTCGGGGAGCTGTTTTTT
medium-sized	TRBD2	TRBV12-3/TRBV12-4	TRBJ2-5	CASTTLAGPQETQYF	TGTGCCAGCACAACATTAGCGGGGCCACAAGAGACCCAGTACTTC
once	TRBD2	TRBV11-2	TRBJ2-3	CASSPLAGGLDTQYF	TGTGCCAGCAGTCCACTAGCGGGGGGGCTGGATACGCAGTATTTT
.	.	TRBV24-1	TRBJ2-7	CATSDSGRVTHEQYF	TGTGCCACCAGTGACTCCGGGCGGGTAACCCACGAGCAGTACTTC
.	.	TRBV6-1	TRBJ1-4	CASSLSGGRGNEKLFF	TGTGCCAGCAGTCTCAGTGGGGGGCGCGGTAATGAAAAACTGTTTTTT
.	.	TRBV29-1	TRBJ2-3	CSVGEDTQYF	TGCAGCGTTGGGGAAGATACGCAGTATTTT
.	TRBD2	TRBV7-2	TRBJ2-7	CASSYDGGAYEQYF	TGTGCCAGCAGCTACGACGGGGGGGCCTACGAGCAGTACTTC
.	.	TRBV5-1	TRBJ1-5	CASSLEGYSNQPQHF	TGCGCCAGCAGCTTGGAGGGATATAGCAATCAGCCCCAGCATTTT
.	TRBD2	TRBV2	TRBJ2-3	CASRGGLDADTQYF	TGTGCCAGCAGGGGGGGACTAGACGCAGATACGCAGTATTTT
.	.	TRBV11-1	TRBJ1-1	CASSLGLATGRNTEAFF	TGTGCCAGCAGCTTAGGGTTAGCGACAGGACGGAACACTGAAGCTTTCTTT
few	TRBD1	TRBV10-3	TRBJ2-3	CAISDTGGTDTQYF	TGTGCCATCAGTGATACAGGGGGCACAGATACGCAGTATTTT
.	TRBD1	TRBV2	TRBJ1-6	CASSDDRVTNSPLHF	TGTGCCAGCAGTGATGACAGGGTTACGAATTCACCCCTCCACTTT
.	TRBD1	TRBV6-4	TRBJ1-2	CASSFSGGGRDYGYTF	TGTGCCAGCAGTTTTTCAGGGGGCGGCCGAGATTATGGCTACACCTTC
.	.	TRBV19	TRBJ1-1	CASRAVTEAFF	TGTGCCAGTAGGGCCGTCACTGAAGCTTTCTTT
.	.	TRBV15	TRBJ2-1	CATSRGGSSDEQFF	TGTGCCACCAGCAGAGGGGGTAGCAGCGATGAGCAGTTCTTC
once	.	TRBV2	TRBJ2-3	CASSGGLVDTQYF	TGTGCCAGCAGTGGGGGCCTCGTGGATACGCAGTATTTT
.	.	TRBV11-2	TRBJ2-7	CASRHRESYEQYF	TGTGCCAGCAGGCACAGGGAGTCCTACGAGCAGTACTTC
.	.	TRBV24-1	TRBJ2-1	CATASGYNEQFF	TGTGCCACCGCTAGTGGCTACAATGAGCAGTTCTTC
.	.	TRBV7-2	TRBJ2-5	CASSLRLVGETQYF	TGTGCCAGCAGCTTGAGACTAGTCGGAGAGACCCAGTACTTC
.	TRBD2	TRBV30	TRBJ2-7	CAWSTGLVYEQYF	TGTGCCTGGAGTACGGGACTAGTCTACGAGCAGTACTTC
.	.	TRBV25-1	TRBJ2-3	CASSEDRTVNTQYF	TGTGCCAGCAGTGAAGATCGGACAGTTAATACGCAGTATTTT
.	.	TRBV20-1	TRBJ1-2	CSARDQMAGRGGYTF	TGCAGTGCTAGAGATCAGATGGCAGGGCGGGGTGGCTACACCTTC
medium-sized	.	TRBV5-5	TRBJ2-1	CASSSYNEQFF	TGTGCCAGCAGCTCTTACAATGAGCAGTTCTTC
few	TRBD1	TRBV15	TRBJ1-1	CATSRGQGYTEAFF	TGTGCCACCAGCAGAGGACAGGGGTACACTGAAGCTTTCTTT
.	TRBD2	TRBV20-1	TRBJ2-1	CSAIKRTSGGAIDEQFF	TGCAGTGCTATCAAGAGGACTAGCGGGGGGGCCATCGATGAGCAGTTCTTC
.	TRBD1	TRBV7-3	TRBJ1-2	CASTGQPYGYTF	TGCGCCAGCACGGGACAGCCCTATGGCTACACCTTC
.	.	TRBV10-2	TRBJ2-5	CASSEDWPRTQYF	TGCGCCAGCAGTGAGGACTGGCCCCGGACCCAGTACTTC
.	.	TRBV15	TRBJ1-1	CATSRDFSGNTEAFF	TGTGCCACCAGCAGAGATTTCTCCGGTAACACTGAAGCTTTCTTT
.	.	TRBV2	TRBJ1-2	CASKGSEGPSIYGYTF	TGTGCCAGCAAAGGATCTGAGGGGCCCTCTATTTATGGCTACACCTTC
.	TRBD1	TRBV7-9	TRBJ1-1	CASSIRTGENTEAFF	TGTGCCAGCAGCATTCGGACAGGGGAGAACACTGAAGCTTTCTTT
.	TRBD1	TRBV24-1	TRBJ2-5	CATSDLTDREETQYF	TGTGCCACCAGTGACCTTACAGACAGGGAAGAGACCCAGTACTTC
.	.	TRBV5-6	TRBJ1-1	CASSQLPSGEAFF	TGTGCCAGCAGCCAACTACCTTCGGGTGAAGCTTTCTTT
.	TRBD2	TRBV29-1	TRBJ2-7	CSAQRDSYEQYF	TGCAGCGCGCAGCGGGACTCCTACGAGCAGTACTTC
.	TRBD1	TRBV20-1	TRBJ2-7	CSASPSTGDYEQYF	TGCAGTGCTAGTCCATCGACAGGGGACTACGAGCAGTACTTC
few	TRBD1	TRBV2	TRBJ1-5	CASRGGTERNQPQHF	TGTGCCAGCAGGGGTGGGACAGAGAGAAATCAGCCCCAGCATTTT
.	.	TRBV24-1	TRBJ1-1	CATRSSGNPEAFF	TGTGCCACCAGGTCGTCGGGGAACCCTGAAGCTTTCTTT
.	.	TRBV11-3	TRBJ2-3	CAISSGPRRSDTQYF	TGTGCCATCAGTTCAGGCCCGAGGCGTTCGGATACGCAGTATTTT
many	TRBD1	TRBV2	TRBJ1-2	CASSEGTGSYGYTF	TGTGCCAGCAGTGAAGGGACAGGGAGCTATGGCTACACCTTC
.	.	TRBV29-1	TRBJ1-2	CSVINYGYTF	TGCAGCGTGATCAACTATGGCTACACCTTC